Presented here are 30 T cell receptor beta chains from one specimen sequenced in a study of tumor-infiltrating lymphocytes in oesophageal squamous cell carcinoma. TCRdb called the PCR reads again in MiXCR, with one record for every CDR3 protein. In the table there are 16,000 or so distinct CDR3 sequences, 40% to 55% of which are singletons. Sequencing was carried out using esophageal tumor tissue. These receptors were taken from a male donor with esophageal squamous cell carcinoma.

This clonotype occurred many times. The rearrangement links TRBV11-3 to TRBJ2-3, with a tentative D call TRBD1 (5 bases). The CDR3 is 14 amino acids. The germline gives CDR1 SGHNT, CDR2 YENEEA. Trimming shortened V by 6 bases and J by 6 bases, and 16 bases separated the two germline ends. The CDR3 here is CASSSGLGVDTQYF. In DNA, the CDR3 is TGTGCCAGCAGTTCCGGGCTAGGGGTGGATACGCAGTATTTT.

This clonotype was detected ten times or more. The CDR3 spells CASSYGGSYEQYF. CDR3 coding DNA: TGTGCCAGCAGTTACGGGGGTTCCTACGAGCAGTACTTC. The V and J genes are TRBV6-6 and TRBJ2-7; D might be TRBD1 or TRBD2, each matching 5 bases. Germline V lookup: CDR1 MNHNY, CDR2 SVGAGI (reference sequence). V lost 2 bases and J lost 1, with 6 bases in between. The length of the CDR3 is 13 residues.

V and J are TRBV7-9 and TRBJ2-1; a weak D match, TRBD1 (6 bases). The closer fit of TRBJ2-7 to the DNA end suggests the J call may be wrong. Germline-derived CDR1 and CDR2 are SEHNR and FQNEAQ (reference sequence). The CDR3 is 13 amino acids. CDR3 sequence reads: CASSFGDNYEQYF. The DNA of the CDR3 is TGTGCCAGCAGCTTCGGGGACAACTACGAGCAGTACTTC.

Note on this clonotype: Given the absence of the conserved phenylalanine or tryptophan at the CDR3 end, a read error is likely. The DNA is omitted, as the CDR3 cannot be located on it reliably, and the CDR3 follows TCRdb's listing. The chain employs TRBV12-3 or TRBV12-4 and TRBJ2-6; TRBD2 was called by the table and not checked on the DNA. From its first to its last residue, the CDR3 has 17 amino acids. The CDR3 loop is CASSRDGGWNSPLHFGN.

The genes are TRBV6-5 and TRBJ1-1; no firm D call. Germline V gives CDR1 MNHEY, CDR2 SVGAGI. The V and J ends lost 7 bases and 5 bases respectively, with 8 bases between them. The CDR3 contains 11 residues. CDR3 DNA: TGTGCCAGCAAGGCCCTAACTGAAGCTTTCTTT. Its protein is CASKALTEAFF.

At least ten counts were recorded for this clonotype. The chain couples TRBV5-1 to TRBJ1-2; no clear D gene. CDR1 is SGHRS and CDR2 is YFSETQ in the germline V gene. Trimming stripped 4 bases from V and 2 bases from J, with 18 bases between. The CDR3 covers 16 residues. The CDR3 protein is CASSHVAGRLNYGYTF. In DNA, the CDR3 is TGCGCCAGCAGCCACGTAGCCGGACGGTTGAACTATGGCTACACCTTC.

Relative to its sample, this clonotype is medium-sized. At one end, the junction sequence differs from germline, possibly due to a read error. CDR3 amino acids: CASSLAQGPNSPLHF. In DNA form, the CDR3 reads TGTGCCAGCAGCTTAGCCCAGGGCCCAAATTCACCCCTCCACTTC. The V and J genes are TRBV7-9 and TRBJ2-7; tentatively, D is TRBD1 (5 bases). Germline loops: CDR1 SEHNR, CDR2 FQNEAQ (reference sequence). There are 15 residues in the CDR3.

V and J are TRBV7-3 and TRBJ2-1; 9 bases are shared with TRBD1. CDR1 and CDR2 (germline): SGHTA, FQGTGA. This CDR3 region has 14 residues. After removal of 4 bases from V and 2 bases from J, the junction contained 0 bases not matched to a gene. The CDR3 nucleotides are TGTGCCAGCAGCTGGACAGGGGCCTACAATGAGCAGTTCTTC. Amino acid sequence: CASSWTGAYNEQFF. The whole variable domain, filled in from reference TRBV7-3 and TRBJ2-1, reads GAGVSQTPSNKVTEKGKYVELRCDPISGHTALYWYRQSLGQGPEFLIYFQGTGAADDSGLPNDRFFAVRPEGSVSTLKIQRTERGDSAVYLCASSWTGAYNEQFFGPGTRLTVL.

This clonotype qualifies as medium-sized. The chain joins TRBV7-9 to TRBJ1-2; 8 bases are shared with TRBD1. J was trimmed by 5 bases and V by 5 bases; bases with no gene match: 7. Germline assignment: CDR1 SEHNR and CDR2 FQNEAQ (reference sequence). CDR3 length equals 14 residues. For the CDR3, the DNA is TGTGCCAGCAGCCAGGGACAGGCACTTTATGGCTACACCTTC. Residues: CASSQGQALYGYTF. The variable domain in full, completed from reference TRBV7-9 and TRBJ1-2, reads DTGVSQNPRHKITKRGQNVTFRCDPISEHNRLYWYRQTLGQGPEFLTYFQNEAQLEKSRLLSDRFSAERPKGSFSTLEIQRTEQGDSAMYLCASSQGQALYGYTFGSGTRLTVV.

The chain is built from TRBV7-2 and TRBJ2-5; 9 bases fit TRBD1. From germline, CDR1 is SGHTA and CDR2 FQGNSA. With V trimmed by 1 base and J by 2 bases, 5 bases remained unmatched. The CDR3 is 16 amino acids. Written as DNA, the CDR3 is TGTGCCAGCAGCTTAGGGGCCGGGACAGGGCAAGAGACCCAGTACTTC. Translation: CASSLGAGTGQETQYF.

In its sample, this clonotype ranks as medium-sized. The V call is TRBV7-9, the J call TRBJ1-1; D not certain. V dropped 2 bases and J dropped 6 bases, with 10 bases sitting between them. The CDR3 consists of 13 residues. Germline V gene data show CDR1 as SEHNR and CDR2 as FQNEAQ (reference sequence). This CDR3 reads CASSLRASAEAFF. CDR3 sequence (DNA): TGTGCCAGCAGCTTACGAGCGTCAGCTGAAGCTTTCTTT.

The sample holds a few counts of this clonotype. The chain recombines TRBV7-9 with TRBJ2-6; D is ambiguous. CDR3 length equals 14 residues. CDR1 SEHNR and CDR2 FQNEAQ come from the germline V gene (reference sequence). The V end was cut by 5 bases, the J end by 7 bases, with 12 bases between. The CDR3 coding sequence is TGTGCCAGCAGCGGTGGATTTTTCGCCAACGTCCTGACTTTC. Amino acids: CASSGGFFANVLTF.

J is TRBJ2-4 and V is TRBV10-2; 10 bases fit TRBD1. Judging by the DNA end, TRBJ2-5 fits better; the J call may be wrong. The CDR3 is 16 amino acids. Germline V lookup: CDR1 WSHSY, CDR2 SAAADI. Here the CDR3 reads CASTDRGRGKGETQYF. The CDR3 region has the DNA TGCGCCAGCACTGACAGGGGGCGCGGGAAGGGAGAGACCCAGTACTTC.

The chain uses TRBV29-1 and TRBJ2-3; 8 bases align to TRBD1. The CDR3 runs to 12 residues. Germline CDR1 SQVTM, CDR2 ANQGSEA. Trimming at V came to 5 bases and at J to 3 bases, leaving 1 base not matched to a gene. The CDR3 DNA sequence: TGCAGCGTTAGACAGGGGACAGATACGCAGTATTTT. This sequence encodes CSVRQGTDTQYF.

The chain has TRBV7-3 and TRBJ2-1; 8 nucleotides agree with TRBD2. CDR3 length equals 15 residues. Germline loops: CDR1 SGHTA, CDR2 FQGTGA. After removal of 4 bases from V and 6 bases from J, the junction contained 8 bases not matched to a gene. CDR3 nucleotide sequence: TGTGCCAGCAGCTCACGGGGGGGCCGAGGCAATGAGCAGTTCTTC. Protein product: CASSSRGGRGNEQFF.

This chain links TRBV6-6 with TRBJ2-7; D is unclear. The end of the DNA is better explained by TRBJ2-1, so the J call may be wrong. Germline assignment: CDR1 MNHNY and CDR2 SVGAGI (reference sequence). CDR3 length equals 15 residues. CDR3 coding DNA: TGTGCCAGCAGTTACTCTGGCTTGGGTACATATGAGCAGTTCTTC. Residues: CASSYSGLGTYEQFF.

This rearrangement joins TRBV6-2 or TRBV6-3 to TRBJ2-4; D remains unclear. This CDR3 spans 15 amino acids. The germline V and J ends were trimmed by 6 bases and 0 bases, with 12 bases remaining between them. Germline V CDR1 and CDR2: MNHEY, SVGEGT. In nucleotides, the CDR3 is TGTGCCAGCAGCCGGGTCCCTCTAGCCAAAAACATTCAGTACTTC. It encodes CASSRVPLAKNIQYF.

In the case of this clonotype: Sequence at one end of the junction differs from germline and may be a read error. This chain uses TRBV7-6 with TRBJ2-6; 11 nucleotides align to TRBD2. The CDR3 is 13 amino acids. Germline V gene sequence: CDR1 SGHVS, CDR2 FNYEAQ. This CDR3 is CASSLVPLAGEYF. Written as DNA, the CDR3 is TGTGCCAGCAGCTTAGTTCCACTAGCGGGAGAGTACTTC.

Comments on this clonotype: A much larger clone is a single base away; this may be a read error. V usage is TRBV7-2 and J usage is TRBJ2-3, with 11 bases matching TRBD2. The CDR3 is made up of 17 amino acids. The V segment lost 0 bases and the J segment 14 bases; nucleotides outside the gene matches: 16. The germline CDR1 and CDR2 sequences are SGHTA and FQGNSA. The CDR3 is CASSLAETSGKIRELYF. DNA of the CDR3: TGTGCCAGCAGCTTAGCCGAGACTAGCGGGAAAATAAGGGAGCTGTATTTT.

This clonotype was detected ten times or more. The rearrangement links TRBV27 to TRBJ1-1; D gene ambiguous. V was cut by 2 bases and J by 4 bases, with 8 bases left in between. Germline CDR1 MNHEY, CDR2 SMNVEV (reference sequence). This CDR3 region has 13 residues. The CDR3 DNA reads TGTGCCAGCAGTTTACGTAGGCTCACTGAAGCTTTCTTT. Encoded protein: CASSLRRLTEAFF.

This clonotype has at least ten counts. The rearrangement uses TRBV6-1 and TRBJ1-2; possible D gene TRBD1, 6 bases. Germline CDR1 and CDR2: MNHNS and SASEGT. Deletions cut 6 bases from V and 5 bases from J, with 13 bases between. This CDR3 contains 13 residues. CDR3 sequence reads: CASSTDRRYGYTF. Here the CDR3 DNA reads TGTGCCAGCAGCACCGACAGGAGGTATGGCTACACCTTC.

This clonotype was recorded many times. V usage is TRBV11-1 and J usage is TRBJ2-7; D possibly matches TRBD1 or TRBD2 (5 bases each). V lost 2 bases to trimming and J lost 6 bases, with 8 bases between them. This CDR3 comprises 12 residues. CDR1 and CDR2 from the germline V gene are SGHAT and FQDESV (reference sequence). The CDR3 region has the DNA TGTGCCAGCAGCTTAACGGGGACCGAGCAGTACTTC. Its protein product is CASSLTGTEQYF.

This clonotype was picked up many times. The J gene is TRBJ2-7, the V gene TRBV27, with TRBD1 matching over 7 bases. Germline V gene sequence: CDR1 MNHEY, CDR2 SMNVEV (reference sequence). CDR3 length: 14 residues. Germline trimming cut 4 bases from V and 1 base from J; bases unmatched to any gene: 4. Here the CDR3 DNA reads TGTGCCAGCAGTTCCGGGACAGCTTCCTACGAGCAGTACTTC. It yields the protein CASSSGTASYEQYF.

The chain combines TRBV12-3 or TRBV12-4 with TRBJ1-1; D is perhaps TRBD1 (5 bases). This CDR3 is built from 14 residues. V dropped 3 bases and J dropped 1 base, with 9 bases sitting between them. DNA for the CDR3: TGTGCCAGCAGTTTGGGACCCACGAACACTGAAGCTTTCTTT. It codes for CASSLGPTNTEAFF.

This sequence joins TRBV27 and TRBJ2-3, with 10 nucleotides matching TRBD2. Germline V gives CDR1 MNHEY, CDR2 SMNVEV (reference sequence). The CDR3 length is 17 residues. V lost 3 bases, J lost 6 bases, and 12 bases stayed unmatched. In DNA form, the CDR3 reads TGTGCCAGCAGTTTCGGGCTAGCGGGAGTGCAGCGGGATACGCAGTATTTT. It codes for CASSFGLAGVQRDTQYF.

This rearrangement joins TRBV7-2 to TRBJ2-3; the D gene is possibly TRBD1 (6 bases). Trimming stripped 3 bases from V and 0 bases from J, with 10 bases between. The CDR3 is 15 amino acids. CDR1 and CDR2 (germline): SGHTA, FQGNSA. The CDR3 region has the DNA TGTGCCAGCAGCTTGCCCACAGGGAGCACAGATACGCAGTATTTT. It codes for CASSLPTGSTDTQYF.

This clonotype was detected ten times or more. This chain joins TRBV7-9 and TRBJ2-5; TRBD2 matches 9 bases. The trim removed 4 bases at V and 11 bases at J, leaving 11 bases unmatched. Germline CDR1 is SEHNR and CDR2 is FQNEAQ (reference sequence). The CDR3 extends over 14 amino acids. CDR3 bases: TGTGCCAGCAGCTCATTAGCGGGAGTTCGTGAGCAGTACTTC. Amino acid sequence: CASSSLAGVREQYF.

The chain is built from TRBV5-1 and TRBJ2-7, with a possible D match to TRBD2 (6 bases). The CDR3 length is 13 residues. Trimming cost V 4 bases and J 7 bases, with 15 bases left between them. Germline-derived CDR1 and CDR2 are SGHRS and YFSETQ. The CDR3 reads CASSHGTPLEQYF. The CDR3 nucleotides read TGCGCCAGCAGCCACGGGACTCCGCTAGAGCAGTACTTC. Drawing the rest from reference TRBV5-1 and TRBJ2-7, the complete variable domain is KAGVTQTPRYLIKTRGQQVTLSCSPISGHRSVSWYQQTPGQGLQFLFEYFSETQRNKGNFPGRFSGRQFSNSRSEMNVSTLELGDSALYLCASSHGTPLEQYFGPGTRLTVT.

The J gene is TRBJ2-7, the V gene TRBV7-2, with D possibly being TRBD1 or TRBD2 (5 bases each). This CDR3 region has 15 residues. In germline, CDR1 is SGHTA, CDR2 FQGNSA. The germline V and J ends were trimmed by 5 bases and 4 bases, with 18 bases remaining between them. CDR3 DNA: TGTGCCAGCAGCCACCTCGGGGACGGCGTTTACGAGCAGTACTTC. It is translated as CASSHLGDGVYEQYF.

Remarks on this clonotype: The CDR3 ends on some other residue instead of the conserved phenylalanine or tryptophan, so this is likely a read error. The limits of the CDR3 on the DNA are not certain, so only TCRdb's listed CDR3 is given. The chain joins TRBV6-1 to TRBJ2-7; the table's D call TRBD2 went unverified against the DNA. The germline V gene encodes CDR1 MNHNS and CDR2 SASEGT. The CDR3 contains 14 residues when both ends are counted. This chain's CDR3 is CASSNYNSPLHFGN.